This T cell receptor beta chain was documented in a study of regulatory T cells in long-lasting Graves disease. The ends were cut back, 3 bases at V and 3 bases at J, with 14 bases in the middle. Looked up from germline, CDR1 is MDHEN and CDR2 is SYDVKM. The CDR3 extends over 15 amino acids. Whole-study findings and limits: Peripheral blood alone, not thyroid tissue, underwent study. Segments TRBV28, TRBJ1-2 and TRBJ2-5 showed preferential usage in persistent disease.

In this sample, this clonotype turned up many times. What it recognizes is unknown. The sample's time point: persistent/refractory GD, antithyroid drugs over 5 years with positive TRAb. After RNA was extracted from PBMCs, the TCR library was made from it. Patients hailed from an endocrinology department in Xi'an, China. EDTA tubes received approximately 10 milliliters of collected peripheral blood. Investigators prepared the TCR beta libraries by applying iRepertoire HTBI primers and Arm-PCR of CDR3 regions. TCRdb used MiXCR to reprocess the multiplex PCR reads, holding one entry per CDR3 protein. The profile shows a few hundred thousand distinct CDR3 sequences, around 23% of them singletons.

The source material was peripheral blood mononuclear cells (PBMCs), sampled when the disease was refractory, from a patient treated with antithyroid drugs. The TCR was taken from a woman between 35 and 50 years old with Graves disease. The gene calls are TRBV28 and TRBJ1-1; D is uncertain. The CDR3 protein is CASSFRDGGHTEAFF. CDR3 in DNA: TGTGCCAGCAGTTTCCGTGACGGCGGACACACTGAAGCTTTCTTT.